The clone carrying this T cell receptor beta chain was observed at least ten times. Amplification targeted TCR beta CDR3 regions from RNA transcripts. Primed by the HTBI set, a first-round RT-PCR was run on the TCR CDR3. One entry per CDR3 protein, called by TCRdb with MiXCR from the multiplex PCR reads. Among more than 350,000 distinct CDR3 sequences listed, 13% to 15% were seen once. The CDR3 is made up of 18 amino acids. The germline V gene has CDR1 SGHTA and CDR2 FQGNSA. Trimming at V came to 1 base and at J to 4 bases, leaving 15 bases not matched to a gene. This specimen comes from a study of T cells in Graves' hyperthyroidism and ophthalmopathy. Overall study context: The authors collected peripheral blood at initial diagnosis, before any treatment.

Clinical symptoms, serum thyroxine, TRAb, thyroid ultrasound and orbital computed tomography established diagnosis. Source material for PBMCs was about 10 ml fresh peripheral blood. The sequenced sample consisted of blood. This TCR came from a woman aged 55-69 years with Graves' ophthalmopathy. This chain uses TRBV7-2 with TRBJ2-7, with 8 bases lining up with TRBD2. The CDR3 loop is CASSLVPGGRGRGYEQYF. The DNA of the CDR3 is TGTGCCAGCAGCTTAGTTCCGGGAGGGAGGGGAAGAGGGTACGAGCAGTACTTC. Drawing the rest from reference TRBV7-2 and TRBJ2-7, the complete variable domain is GAGVSQSPSNKVTEKGKDVELRCDPISGHTALYWYRQSLGQGLEFLIYFQGNSAPDKSGLPSDRFSAERTGGSVSTLTIQRTQQEDSAVYLCASSLVPGGRGRGYEQYFGPGTRLTVT.